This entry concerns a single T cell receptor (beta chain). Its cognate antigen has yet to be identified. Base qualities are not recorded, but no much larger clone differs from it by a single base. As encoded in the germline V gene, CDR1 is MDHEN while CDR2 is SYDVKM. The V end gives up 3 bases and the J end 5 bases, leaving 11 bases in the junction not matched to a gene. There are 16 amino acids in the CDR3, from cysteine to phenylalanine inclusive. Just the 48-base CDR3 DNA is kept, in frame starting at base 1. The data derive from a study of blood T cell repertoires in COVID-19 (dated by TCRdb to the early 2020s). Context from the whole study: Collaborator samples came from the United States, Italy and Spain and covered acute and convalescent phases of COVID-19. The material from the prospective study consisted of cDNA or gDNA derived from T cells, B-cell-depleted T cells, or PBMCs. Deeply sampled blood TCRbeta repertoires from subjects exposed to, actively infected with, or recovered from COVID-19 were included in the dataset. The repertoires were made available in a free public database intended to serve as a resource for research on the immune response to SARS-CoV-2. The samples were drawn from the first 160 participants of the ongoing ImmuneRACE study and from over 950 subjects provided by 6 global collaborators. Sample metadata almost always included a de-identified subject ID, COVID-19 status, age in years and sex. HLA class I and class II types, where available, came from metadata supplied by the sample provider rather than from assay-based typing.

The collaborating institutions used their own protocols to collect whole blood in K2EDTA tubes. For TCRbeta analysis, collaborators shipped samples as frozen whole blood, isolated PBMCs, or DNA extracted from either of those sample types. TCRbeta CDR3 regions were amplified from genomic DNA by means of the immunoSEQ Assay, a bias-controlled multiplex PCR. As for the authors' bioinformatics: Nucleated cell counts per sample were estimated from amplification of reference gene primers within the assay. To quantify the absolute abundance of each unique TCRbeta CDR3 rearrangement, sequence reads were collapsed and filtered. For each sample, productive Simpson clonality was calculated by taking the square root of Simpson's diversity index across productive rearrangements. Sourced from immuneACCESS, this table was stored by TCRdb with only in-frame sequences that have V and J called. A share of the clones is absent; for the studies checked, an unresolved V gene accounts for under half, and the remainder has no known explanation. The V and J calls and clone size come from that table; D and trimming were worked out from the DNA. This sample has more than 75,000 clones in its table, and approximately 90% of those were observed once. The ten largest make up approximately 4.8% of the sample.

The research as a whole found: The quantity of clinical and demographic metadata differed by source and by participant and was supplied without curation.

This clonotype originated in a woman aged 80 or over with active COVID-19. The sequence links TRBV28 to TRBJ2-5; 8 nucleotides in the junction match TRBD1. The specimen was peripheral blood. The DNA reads TGTGCCAGCAGTTTCTTAGTGGCAGGGGGCGCCGAGACCCAGTACTTC. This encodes CASSFLVAGGAETQYF.